This T cell receptor beta chain was obtained from a study of blood T cell repertoires in COVID-19. The CDR3 spans 13 residues. Some clones are missing from TCRdb's copy, which holds only in-frame ones; the method was immunoSEQ multiplex PCR. Of 100,000 to 150,000 clones listed, 75% to 90% are singletons. The TCR comes from a man between 65 and 80 years old with acute or convalescent COVID-19. Sequencing was carried out using peripheral blood. The chain is built from TRBV21-1 and TRBJ1-2. TRBV21-1 is shown as a pseudogene. CDR3 in amino acids: CASSPRTGRDYTF. CDR3 DNA: TGTGCCAGCAGCCCCCGGACCGGGCGGGACTACACCTTC.